This entry concerns a single T cell receptor (beta chain). Its antigen is not identified. This record comes from a study of T cell repertoires in cytomegalovirus infection. Study information: Well-studied HLA-B-restricted epitopes and recently identified HLA-C-restricted epitopes of CMV were both used in the study. Public TCR beta signatures provided an indication of both CMV infection and a matching HLA type.

General study findings and limits: Within the response measured ex vivo, HLA-C-restricted CMV-specific TCR beta clonotypes were dominant. Pooled public TCR beta family frequency picked out CMV carriers with the relevant HLA.

TCRdb re-analysed the reads in MiXCR, keeping a single row per CDR3 protein. This sample yields 300,000 to 400,000 distinct CDR3 sequences, of which about 28% are seen a single time; 15% to 20% belongs to the top ten. CDR3 size: 15 residues. Trimming took 5 bases from V and 3 from J; bases not matched to a gene: 7. From germline, CDR1 is KGHSH and CDR2 LQKENI. The chain links TRBV18 to TRBJ1-1, with 9 bases matching TRBD1. Sequenced here: cultured PBMCs, sampled from culture after CMV antigen stimulation. The TCR sequence derives from a human donor in good health (CMV status not recorded). Some clones in this sample may be carry-over from other donors' samples. CDR3 amino acids: CASSTYRGHDTEAFF. In nucleotides, the CDR3 is TGTGCCAGCTCAACATACAGGGGGCATGACACTGAAGCTTTCTTT.